The rows below give T cell receptor beta chains drawn from one sample of a study of tumor-infiltrating lymphocytes in primary liver carcinoma. TCRdb reprocessed the multiplex PCR reads with MiXCR, giving one entry per CDR3 protein. This table holds about 110,000 distinct CDR3 sequences, roughly four fifths found once. The sample consisted of liver tumor tissue from sampling region 3. The receptors were sampled from a man aged 40-55 years with primary liver carcinoma and hepatitis B virus infection. Each CDR3 is given with its conserved first and last residue. Fields, in order: D gene, clone size, V gene, J gene, CDR3 DNA, CDR3 protein. The D gene is left open where the match is weak. Not all rows give a size; the values are once, few, many and, for expanded clones, a class.

d_call: TRBD1; clone_size: many; v_call: TRBV5-1; j_call: TRBJ2-7; cdr3_nt: TGCGCCAGCAGCTTGCAGGGGGCAAGGACGGGCGAGCAGTACTTC; cdr3_aa: CASSLQGARTGEQYF
d_call: TRBD1; clone_size: -; v_call: TRBV6-2/TRBV6-3; j_call: TRBJ2-7; cdr3_nt: TGTCCCAGCAGCCTCCGGGACAGGGCCCACGACCAATACTTC; cdr3_aa: CPSSLRDRAHDQYF
d_call: TRBD2; clone_size: once; v_call: TRBV28; j_call: TRBJ2-1; cdr3_nt: TGCGCCAGCAGATCCCCCTCGGGGGCGGGAGGCTTCTACAATGAGCAGTTCTTC; cdr3_aa: CASRSPSGAGGFYNEQFF
d_call: -; clone_size: many; v_call: TRBV11-1; j_call: TRBJ1-6; cdr3_nt: TGTGCCAGCCGGACACTGGTTTCACCCCTCCACTTT; cdr3_aa: CASRTLVSPLHF
d_call: -; clone_size: -; v_call: TRBV20-1; j_call: TRBJ1-4; cdr3_nt: TGCAATGCTGGGGACGTGGTGGAGGAAAGACTGTTTTTT; cdr3_aa: CNAGDVVEERLFF
d_call: -; clone_size: few; v_call: TRBV5-6; j_call: TRBJ2-7; cdr3_nt: TGTGCCAGCAGCTTGGAAGCAGGTTCCTACGACCAGTACTTC; cdr3_aa: CASSLEAGSYDQYF
d_call: TRBD2; clone_size: -; v_call: TRBV6-5; j_call: TRBJ2-3; cdr3_nt: TGTGAGTGCAACCCAGGACTAGCGGGAACAGATACGCAGTATTTT; cdr3_aa: CECNPGLAGTDTQYF
d_call: -; clone_size: -; v_call: TRBV29-1; j_call: TRBJ2-7; cdr3_nt: TGTAGCGTCATGACATCTGGGACCGGCATTCCCTACGAGCAGTACTTC; cdr3_aa: CSVMTSGTGIPYEQYF
d_call: -; clone_size: -; v_call: TRBV4-3; j_call: TRBJ2-6; cdr3_nt: TGCGCCAGCAGTGACGGTAACTCTGTGGCCAACGTCCTGACTTTC; cdr3_aa: CASSDGNSVANVLTF
d_call: TRBD2; clone_size: -; v_call: TRBV10-3; j_call: TRBJ2-5; cdr3_nt: TGTGCCACCGAGCCAGAACTAGCGATGGAGACCCAGTACTTC; cdr3_aa: CATEPELAMETQYF
d_call: -; clone_size: -; v_call: TRBV5-1; j_call: TRBJ2-7; cdr3_nt: TGCGCCAGCAGCACAACGAGATCCGGGACTCCTACTTACGAGCACTACTTC; cdr3_aa: CASSTTRSGTPTYEHYF
d_call: TRBD2; clone_size: -; v_call: TRBV6-1; j_call: TRBJ2-7; cdr3_nt: TGTGCCAGCAGTGAGGGGACTAGCGGTCTCTGCGAGAAGTACTTC; cdr3_aa: CASSEGTSGLCEKYF
d_call: -; clone_size: -; v_call: TRBV6-5; j_call: TRBJ2-2; cdr3_nt: TGCGCCAGCAGTTCCACTGACTACCCCGGGGAGCTGTTTTTT; cdr3_aa: CASSSTDYPGELFF
d_call: -; clone_size: -; v_call: TRBV11-2; j_call: TRBJ2-7; cdr3_nt: TGTGCCAACAGCTTCGGCCAGGTCTACGAGCAGTACTTC; cdr3_aa: CANSFGQVYEQYF
d_call: -; clone_size: -; v_call: TRBV5-1; j_call: TRBJ1-3; cdr3_nt: TGCGCCGGCAGCTTGGGGTACCGGACTTCTCGAAACACCATATATTTT; cdr3_aa: CAGSLGYRTSRNTIYF
d_call: TRBD2; clone_size: -; v_call: TRBV11-2; j_call: TRBJ2-1; cdr3_nt: TGTGCCAGCAGCCCCAGCGGTAGCGGGATTTTCTACAATGAGCAGTTCTTC; cdr3_aa: CASSPSGSGIFYNEQFF
d_call: -; clone_size: -; v_call: TRBV20-1; j_call: TRBJ1-2; cdr3_nt: TGCAGTGCCATTACAGGGAATAACTATGGCTACGCCTTC; cdr3_aa: CSAITGNNYGYAF
d_call: -; clone_size: -; v_call: TRBV5-5; j_call: TRBJ1-1; cdr3_nt: TGTGCCAGCAGCATAGTTACACTGAGGACTGAAGCTTTCTTT; cdr3_aa: CASSIVTLRTEAFF
d_call: -; clone_size: once; v_call: TRBV5-4; j_call: TRBJ1-5; cdr3_nt: TGTGTCAGCAGCCCACGGCTTAGTAATCAGCCCCAGCATTTT; cdr3_aa: CVSSPRLSNQPQHF
d_call: -; clone_size: -; v_call: TRBV29-1; j_call: TRBJ2-7; cdr3_nt: TGCAGCGTTGAATTAGCGACCTACGCGCAGTACTTC; cdr3_aa: CSVELATYAQYF
d_call: -; clone_size: -; v_call: TRBV11-1; j_call: TRBJ1-1; cdr3_nt: TGTGCCAGCAGCTTTGGGGTAGAGACTGAAGCTTTCTTT; cdr3_aa: CASSFGVETEAFF
d_call: -; clone_size: -; v_call: TRBV6-5; j_call: TRBJ1-4; cdr3_nt: TGTGCCAGCAGTCCATCAGGCGCAATTAATGAAAAATTGTTTTTT; cdr3_aa: CASSPSGAINEKLFF
d_call: -; clone_size: -; v_call: TRBV12-3/TRBV12-4; j_call: TRBJ2-2; cdr3_nt: TGTGCCAGCGACTATGCAACCGGGGAGCTATTTTTT; cdr3_aa: CASDYATGELFF
d_call: TRBD1; clone_size: -; v_call: TRBV4-2; j_call: TRBJ2-2; cdr3_nt: TGTGCCAGCAGCCGGGGACAGGGGGCTCGGACCGGGGAGCTGTTTTTT; cdr3_aa: CASSRGQGARTGELFF
d_call: TRBD1; clone_size: -; v_call: TRBV28; j_call: TRBJ1-6; cdr3_nt: TGTGCCTGCAGTACATCCGGGACAGAAGCACCCCTCCACTTT; cdr3_aa: CACSTSGTEAPLHF
d_call: -; clone_size: -; v_call: TRBV14; j_call: TRBJ2-1; cdr3_nt: TGTGTCAGCAGTGCCGTAGCAGGATGGGTAGACAATGAGCAGTTCTTC; cdr3_aa: CVSSAVAGWVDNEQFF
d_call: TRBD2; clone_size: -; v_call: TRBV29-1; j_call: TRBJ2-1; cdr3_nt: TGCAGCGTCCAAGCGGGAAACTCCTACAGTGAGCAATTCTTC; cdr3_aa: CSVQAGNSYSEQFF
d_call: -; clone_size: -; v_call: TRBV11-2; j_call: TRBJ2-5; cdr3_nt: TGTGCCAGCAGTCCCGTCGGGTTAGTCCCAGAGACCCTGTACTTC; cdr3_aa: CASSPVGLVPETLYF
d_call: -; clone_size: -; v_call: TRBV11-2; j_call: TRBJ1-1; cdr3_nt: TGTGCCAACAGCTTACTGGGGAACACTGAAACTTTCTTT; cdr3_aa: CANSLLGNTETFF
d_call: TRBD1; clone_size: -; v_call: TRBV12-3/TRBV12-4; j_call: TRBJ1-2; cdr3_nt: TGTGTCAGCAGATCCGGACAGGGCATTGGCTATGGCTACACCTTC; cdr3_aa: CVSRSGQGIGYGYTF
d_call: -; clone_size: many; v_call: TRBV28; j_call: TRBJ1-5; cdr3_nt: TGTGCCAGCAGTAGACCCAGGAGTAGCAATCAGCCCCAGCATTTT; cdr3_aa: CASSRPRSSNQPQHF
d_call: -; clone_size: -; v_call: TRBV11-1; j_call: TRBJ2-4; cdr3_nt: TGTGCCAGCAGCTTTCCCGGGAGTAACGGGACCACAAACATTCAATACTTC; cdr3_aa: CASSFPGSNGTTNIQYF
d_call: -; clone_size: -; v_call: TRBV29-1; j_call: TRBJ2-3; cdr3_nt: TGCAGCAACAGGGGAGGCGGATCTTCCGATACGCAGTATTTT; cdr3_aa: CSNRGGGSSDTQYF
d_call: -; clone_size: -; v_call: TRBV6-1; j_call: TRBJ2-3; cdr3_nt: TGTGCCAGCAGTGGAAGACGGGGGTTGACCAATCAGCCCCAGTATTTT; cdr3_aa: CASSGRRGLTNQPQYF
d_call: -; clone_size: many; v_call: TRBV2; j_call: TRBJ1-2; cdr3_nt: TGTGCCAGCAGAAGATCCGACAGAAGCTATGGCTACACCTTC; cdr3_aa: CASRRSDRSYGYTF